A single sample is the source of the 14 T cell receptor beta chains below, sequenced in a study of cytomegalovirus exposure and HLA in healthy donors. The PCR ran on 60 Vbeta and 13 Jbeta primers. The data were produced by immunoSEQ multiplex PCR, yet TCRdb's version contains in-frame clones alone and is incomplete. Among 150,000 to 200,000 clones listed, over 70% were seen once. Sequencing was carried out using PBMCs. The receptors were sampled from a man in his fifties or sixties in good health and CMV-seropositive.

This chain links TRBV6-5 with TRBJ1-2; perhaps TRBD1 as D (6 bases). The ends were cut back, 2 bases at V and 4 bases at J, with 11 bases in the middle. There are 14 residues in the CDR3. Germline V lookup: CDR1 MNHEY, CDR2 SVGAGI. The DNA for the CDR3 is TGTGCCAGCAGTTACATGGGGGCATCCTATGGCTACACCTTC. It specifies CASSYMGASYGYTF.

This sequence joins TRBV19 and TRBJ2-1, with TRBD1 as a possible D gene (6 bases). CDR3 length equals 14 residues. V was pared by 9 bases and J by 15 bases, with 27 bases between. Germline CDR1 reads LNHDA; CDR2 reads SQIVND (reference sequence). CDR3: CASRLSPLTGSAFF. The CDR3 coding sequence is TGTGCCAGCCGCCTAAGCCCTCTCACAGGGAGCGCGTTCTTC.

This chain joins TRBV6-1 and TRBJ2-7; 8 bases match TRBD2. CDR1 and CDR2 (germline): MNHNS, SASEGT. CDR3 size: 14 residues. Trimming removed 3 bases from V and 4 bases from J; junction bases left unmatched: 5. For the CDR3, the DNA is TGTGCCAGCAGTGACGGCGGGAGGTGGTACGAGCAGTACTTC. Its protein product is CASSDGGRWYEQYF.

The chain carries TRBV30 and TRBJ2-7, with TRBD2 matching over 12 bases. Germline values: CDR1 GTSNPN, CDR2 SVGIG (reference sequence). The CDR3 contains 17 residues. The V gene end was trimmed by 4 bases and the J gene end by 0 bases; junction bases not matched to a gene: 10. In DNA form, the CDR3 reads TGTGCCTGGACCGGGCTAGCGGGAGGGCCGGGCTCCTACGAGCAGTACTTC. Amino acid sequence: CAWTGLAGGPGSYEQYF. Variable domain in full (rest from reference TRBV30 and TRBJ2-7): SQTIHQWPATLVQPVGSPLSLECTVEGTSNPNLYWYRQAAGRGLQLLFYSVGIGQISSEVPQNLSASRPQDRQFILSSKKLLLSDSGFYLCAWTGLAGGPGSYEQYFGPGTRLTVT.

The J gene is TRBJ2-7, the V gene TRBV4-2; D possibly corresponds to TRBD2 (5 bases). This CDR3 has 16 amino acids. Trimming stripped 4 bases from V and 2 bases from J, with 18 bases between. Per the germline V gene, CDR1 is LGHNA and CDR2 is YNFKEQ. CDR3 DNA: TGTGCCAGCAGCCGCTCTGGACTTGGTGGGACCTACGAGCAGTACTTC. Translated: CASSRSGLGGTYEQYF.

This clone was seen a single time. The genes are TRBV5-1 and TRBJ2-6; D not resolved. V lost 4 bases and J 0 bases, leaving 14 bases between the germline ends. The CDR3 loop spans 17 amino acids. Per the germline V gene, CDR1 is SGHRS and CDR2 is YFSETQ. The CDR3 DNA reads as TGCGCCAGCAGCGCCCAAGTCCGCGGCTCTGGGGCCAACGTCCTGACTTTC. This translates into CASSAQVRGSGANVLTF.

The V call is TRBV28, the J call TRBJ2-7; a weak D match, TRBD2 (6 bases). This CDR3 is 15 amino acids long. Germline CDR1 is MDHEN and CDR2 is SYDVKM. Trimming cost V 2 bases and J 0 bases, with 11 bases left between them. CDR3 loop: CASSLVAAHSYEQYF. The CDR3 DNA follows: TGTGCCAGCAGTTTAGTAGCGGCCCACTCCTACGAGCAGTACTTC.

This clone was recorded a few times. The chain links TRBV5-1 to TRBJ2-5; perhaps TRBD1 as D (6 bases). The CDR3 runs to 15 residues. Germline CDR1 and CDR2: SGHRS and YFSETQ. V was clipped by 4 bases and J by 5 bases, with 18 bases between them. This CDR3 is CASSRGYSEGETQYF. In DNA form, the CDR3 reads TGCGCCAGCAGCAGGGGGTATAGCGAGGGGGAGACCCAGTACTTC.

J is TRBJ2-3 and V is TRBV11-3, with D maybe TRBD1 (6 bases). CDR1 is SGHNT, CDR2 YENEEA, per germline. The CDR3 has 17 amino acids. Trimming took 4 bases from V and 0 from J, leaving 17 bases between them. The CDR3 spells CASSSGAQGSSTDTQYF. CDR3 bases: TGTGCCAGCAGCTCAGGCGCGCAGGGGTCAAGCACAGATACGCAGTATTTT.

This sequence joins TRBV9 and TRBJ2-2; a weak D match, TRBD1 (7 bases). Trimming removed 3 bases from V and 4 bases from J, with 13 bases in between. CDR3 size: 15 residues. The germline V gene encodes CDR1 SGDLS and CDR2 YYNGEE. The CDR3 nucleotides are TGTGCCAGCAGCGAGGCAGGGGGGTTCACCGGGGAGCTGTTTTTT. It translates to CASSEAGGFTGELFF.

The chain couples TRBV28 to TRBJ1-4; 7 positions agree with TRBD1. CDR1 MDHEN and CDR2 SYDVKM come from the germline V gene. The CDR3 consists of 13 residues. V was clipped by 6 bases and J by 8 bases; unmatched bases: 6. The CDR3 region has the DNA TGTGCCAGCAGGTTGACAGGGCCCGAAAAACTGTTTTTT. As protein: CASRLTGPEKLFF. Complete variable domain (other parts from reference TRBV28 and TRBJ1-4): DVKVTQSSRYLVKRTGEKVFLECVQDMDHENMFWYRQDPGLGLRLIYFSYDVKMKEKGDIPEGYSVSREKKERFSLILESASTNQTSMYLCASRLTGPEKLFFGSGTQLSVL.

The chain links TRBV5-5 to TRBJ2-1; 7 nucleotides align to TRBD1. The trim removed 4 bases at V and 9 bases at J, leaving 19 bases unmatched. The CDR3 has 17 residues. The germline gives CDR1 SGHKS, CDR2 YYEKEE (reference sequence). The CDR3 bases are TGTGCCAGCAGCAATTGGATGGCGAGCGGCCGACAGGGTGAGCAGTTCTTC. It translates to CASSNWMASGRQGEQFF.

V gene TRBV6-5 combines with J gene TRBJ1-5; possible D gene TRBD1, 5 bases. The germline V gene encodes CDR1 MNHEY and CDR2 SVGAGI. The V end was cut by 4 bases, the J end by 5 bases, with 12 bases between. The CDR3 is 14 residues long. The CDR3 sequence: CASSLSSGDQPQHF. The CDR3 DNA reads as TGTGCCAGCAGTTTATCCTCGGGGGATCAGCCCCAGCATTTT.

The chain uses TRBV30 and TRBJ2-3, with D uncertain. The CDR3 is 14 amino acids. Germline lookup yields CDR1 GTSNPN and CDR2 SVGIG (reference sequence). Deletions cut 5 bases from V and 2 bases from J, with 14 bases between. The CDR3 here is CAWAEPEDTDTQYF. The CDR3, as DNA: TGTGCCTGGGCGGAACCTGAGGACACAGATACGCAGTATTTT.